These 9 T cell receptor beta chains were all obtained from the same sample, sequenced in a study of blood T cells in healthy people across ages. Then a second PCR, running roughly 7 to 11 cycles, was carried out with a sample-barcoded 5' primer and a J-beta primer mix. TCRdb used MiXCR to reprocess the 5' RACE reads, holding one entry per CDR3 protein. The data show over 700,000 distinct CDR3 sequences, around 25% seen once. These records were also assigned to another study, of T cells of mothers and their children.

The material sequenced was blood. These receptors were obtained from a boy aged 10-17 years in good health.

The rearrangement links TRBV6-1 to TRBJ2-3; 15 nucleotides line up with TRBD2. V was pared by 6 bases and J by 7 bases, with 14 bases of the junction left unmatched. This CDR3 has 18 amino acids. Per the germline V gene, CDR1 is MNHNS and CDR2 is SASEGT. The CDR3 sequence: CASRGTSGRQNAANTQYF. CDR3 DNA sequence: TGTGCCAGCAGGGGGACTAGCGGGAGGCAAAATGCAGCAAATACGCAGTATTTT.

The V gene is TRBV5-5, the J gene TRBJ1-5; D is ambiguous. Germline V gives CDR1 SGHKS, CDR2 YYEKEE (reference sequence). Deletions cut 1 base from V and 4 bases from J, with 6 bases between. This CDR3 is built from 13 residues. In nucleotides, the CDR3 is TGTGCCAGCAGCTTGTACCTAAATCAGCCCCAGCATTTT. It specifies CASSLYLNQPQHF.

Only a few counts were recorded for this clonotype. The chain has TRBV7-8 and TRBJ2-2, with 7 bases aligning to TRBD2. Germline assignment: CDR1 SGHVS and CDR2 FQNEAQ. Unmatched junction bases numbered 15, after V lost 10 bases and J lost 4 bases. This CDR3 contains 16 residues. Here the CDR3 reads CATPPWEGPGTGELFF. The CDR3 DNA follows: TGTGCCACCCCCCCCTGGGAGGGTCCGGGCACCGGGGAGCTGTTTTTT.

V is TRBV19 and J is TRBJ1-3, with TRBD1 identical over 7 bases. Germline V gene sequence: CDR1 LNHDA, CDR2 SQIVND (reference sequence). The V and J ends lost 7 bases and 0 bases, in that order; junction bases with no gene match: 12. The CDR3 runs to 17 residues. The CDR3 loop is CASTTGAWAFSGNTIYF. CDR3 DNA sequence: TGTGCCAGTACCACAGGGGCCTGGGCTTTCTCTGGAAACACCATATATTTT.

V is TRBV13 and J is TRBJ2-1; 10 bases agree with TRBD2. Germline CDR1 and CDR2: PRHDT and FYEKMQ (reference sequence). The CDR3 has 14 residues. J gave up 10 bases and V 2 bases, and 5 bases lay outside the gene matches. The CDR3 DNA follows: TGTGCCAGCAGCTTAATAGCGGGAGGCCGGGAGCAGTTCTTC. Protein: CASSLIAGGREQFF.

This clonotype appeared a few times. The chain combines TRBV20-1 with TRBJ2-5, with 11 bases lining up with TRBD2. The closer fit of TRBJ2-7 to the DNA end suggests the J call may be wrong. The CDR3 loop spans 13 amino acids. From germline, CDR1 is DFQATT and CDR2 SNEGSKA (reference sequence). CDR3 region: CSARLAGLPEQYF. The DNA of the CDR3 is TGCAGTGCCCGACTAGCGGGACTTCCCGAGCAGTACTTC.

This clonotype was seen at least ten times. The chain recombines TRBV7-3 with TRBJ2-5, with TRBD1 matching over 9 bases. CDR3 length equals 14 residues. Germline CDR1 SGHTA, CDR2 FQGTGA. Trimming cost V 5 bases and J 5 bases; bases outside gene matches: 6. The CDR3 loop reads CASSLSGQGETQYF. CDR3 nucleotide sequence: TGTGCCAGCAGCCTAAGCGGACAGGGGGAGACCCAGTACTTC.

V gene TRBV5-6 combines with J gene TRBJ1-2; 8 positions match TRBD1. The ends lost 6 bases at V and 8 bases at J; junction bases unmatched: 18. Germline V gene data show CDR1 as SGHDT and CDR2 as YYEEEE. The length of the CDR3 is 16 residues. The CDR3 DNA follows: TGTGCCAGCACCGTGCTTCCCCAGGGGGCAATAAGCGGCTACACCTTC. Its protein is CASTVLPQGAISGYTF.

This chain uses TRBV5-1 with TRBJ2-5; tentatively, D is TRBD1 (5 bases). The DNA end lines up better with TRBJ2-7; the J call may be wrong. Germline V CDR1 and CDR2: SGHRS, YFSETQ. The CDR3 covers 14 residues. In DNA, the CDR3 is TGCGCCAGCAGCCAGGGTGCAGTCTCCTACGAGCAGTACTTC. It codes for CASSQGAVSYEQYF.